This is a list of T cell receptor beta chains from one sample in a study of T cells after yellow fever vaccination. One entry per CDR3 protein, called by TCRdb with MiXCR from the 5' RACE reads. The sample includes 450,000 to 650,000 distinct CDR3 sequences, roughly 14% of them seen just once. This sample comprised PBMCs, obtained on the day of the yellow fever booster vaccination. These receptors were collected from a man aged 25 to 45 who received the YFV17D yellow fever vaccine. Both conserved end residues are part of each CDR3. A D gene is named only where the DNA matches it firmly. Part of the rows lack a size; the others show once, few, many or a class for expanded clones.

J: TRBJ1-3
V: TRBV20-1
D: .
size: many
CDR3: CSAQPTGGNTIYF
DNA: TGCAGTGCTCAACCGACAGGCGGAAACACCATATATTTT

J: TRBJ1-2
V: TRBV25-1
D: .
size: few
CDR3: CASSESGRGFGYTF
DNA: TGTGCCAGCAGTGAATCTGGCAGGGGCTTCGGCTACACCTTC

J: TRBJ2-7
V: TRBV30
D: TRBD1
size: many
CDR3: CAQRGQGAPGEQYF
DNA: TGTGCCCAGAGAGGCCAGGGGGCCCCCGGCGAGCAGTACTTC

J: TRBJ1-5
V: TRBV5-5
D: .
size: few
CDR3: CASSFEDRYQPQHF
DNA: TGTGCCAGCAGTTTCGAGGACAGATATCAGCCCCAGCATTTT

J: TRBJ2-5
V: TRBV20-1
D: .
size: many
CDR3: CSVSEETQYF
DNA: TGCAGTGTATCAGAAGAGACCCAGTACTTC

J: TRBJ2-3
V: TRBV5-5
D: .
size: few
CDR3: CASSLLVTDTQYF
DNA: TGTGCCAGCAGCTTGCTGGTAACAGATACGCAGTATTTT

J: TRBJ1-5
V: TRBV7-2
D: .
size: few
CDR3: CASSLDPGLGQPQHF
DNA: TGTGCCAGCAGCTTAGATCCAGGGCTCGGTCAGCCCCAGCATTTT

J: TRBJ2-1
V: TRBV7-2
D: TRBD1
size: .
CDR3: CASSLAGTGEQFF
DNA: TGTGCCAGCAGCTTAGCGGGGACAGGCGAGCAGTTCTTC

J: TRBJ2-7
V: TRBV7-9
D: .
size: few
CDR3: CASSFSVFPGDVYF
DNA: TGTGCCAGCAGCTTTTCCGTCTTTCCGGGAGACGTGTACTTC

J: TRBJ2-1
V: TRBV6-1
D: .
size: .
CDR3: CASRTGGIGNEQFF
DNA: TGTGCCAGCAGGACTGGGGGGATTGGCAATGAGCAGTTCTTC

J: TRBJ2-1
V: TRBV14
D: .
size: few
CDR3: CASSQLVQLEQFF
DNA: TGTGCCAGCAGCCAACTCGTTCAGCTTGAGCAGTTCTTC

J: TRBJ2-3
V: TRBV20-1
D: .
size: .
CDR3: CSARDVVRTDTQYF
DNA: TGCAGTGCTAGAGATGTGGTTCGCACAGATACGCAGTATTTT

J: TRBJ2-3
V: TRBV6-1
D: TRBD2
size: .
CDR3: CASTDPSSGSLDTQYF
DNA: TGTGCCAGCACCGACCCCTCTAGCGGGAGTTTGGATACGCAGTATTTT

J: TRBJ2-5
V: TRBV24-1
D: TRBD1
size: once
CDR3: CATSDWTGLEETQYF
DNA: TGTGCCACCAGTGACTGGACAGGGTTGGAAGAGACCCAGTACTTC

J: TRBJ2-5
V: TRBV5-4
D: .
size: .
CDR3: CASSLWEGGKTQYF
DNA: TGTGCCAGCAGCTTGTGGGAAGGTGGAAAGACCCAGTACTTC

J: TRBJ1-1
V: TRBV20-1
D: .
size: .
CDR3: CSARAGAPNTEAFF
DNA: TGCAGTGCTAGAGCAGGGGCACCGAACACTGAAGCTTTCTTT

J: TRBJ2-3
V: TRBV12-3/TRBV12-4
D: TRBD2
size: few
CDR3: CASALAGFSTDTQYF
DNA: TGTGCCAGCGCTCTAGCGGGATTCAGCACAGATACGCAGTATTTT

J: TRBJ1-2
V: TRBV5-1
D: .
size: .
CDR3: CASSLDSPNYGYTF
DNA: TGCGCCAGCAGCTTAGACAGCCCAAACTATGGCTACACCTTC

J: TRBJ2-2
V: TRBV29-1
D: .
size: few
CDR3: CSVDITLTGELFF
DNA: TGCAGCGTTGATATTACCCTCACCGGGGAGCTGTTTTTT

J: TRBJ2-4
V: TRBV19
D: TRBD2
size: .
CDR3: CASRTSGDINIQYF
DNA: TGTGCCAGTAGGACTAGCGGAGATATAAACATTCAGTACTTC

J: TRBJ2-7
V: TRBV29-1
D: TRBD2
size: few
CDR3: CSGVGTSGTYEQYF
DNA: TGCAGCGGCGTCGGGACTAGCGGAACCTACGAGCAGTACTTC

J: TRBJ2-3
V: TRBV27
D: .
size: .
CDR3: CASTPNPARYDFYTQYF
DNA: TGTGCCAGCACCCCTAACCCGGCCCGATACGATTTCTATACGCAGTATTTT

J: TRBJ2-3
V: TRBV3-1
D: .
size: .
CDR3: CASSQGARFDTQYF
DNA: TGTGCCAGCAGCCAAGGGGCTAGGTTCGATACGCAGTATTTT

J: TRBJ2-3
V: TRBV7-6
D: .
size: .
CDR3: CASSPFPSATDTQYF
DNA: TGTGCCAGCAGCCCATTCCCTAGCGCCACAGATACGCAGTATTTT

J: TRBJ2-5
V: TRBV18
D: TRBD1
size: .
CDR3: CASSAWTGRETQYF
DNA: TGTGCCAGCTCCGCTTGGACAGGGCGAGAGACCCAGTACTTC

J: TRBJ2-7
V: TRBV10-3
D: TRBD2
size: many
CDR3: CAIRLGLAGATSYEQYF
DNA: TGTGCCATCAGGCTGGGACTAGCGGGCGCTACCTCCTACGAGCAGTACTTC

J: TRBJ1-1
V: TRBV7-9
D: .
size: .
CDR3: CASSLDSDSEAFF
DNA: TGTGCCAGCAGCTTAGATTCGGACAGTGAAGCTTTCTTT

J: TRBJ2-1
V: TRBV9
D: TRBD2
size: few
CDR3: CASSVVLTSAGDEQFF
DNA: TGTGCCAGCAGCGTAGTCCTGACTAGCGCCGGCGATGAGCAGTTCTTC

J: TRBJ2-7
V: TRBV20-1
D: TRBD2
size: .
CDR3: CGGRAGDYEQYF
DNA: TGCGGGGGGAGGGCGGGAGACTACGAGCAGTACTTC

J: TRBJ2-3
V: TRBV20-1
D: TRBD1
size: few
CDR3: CSAPPRDRAVSTQYF
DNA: TGCAGTGCCCCCCCCCGGGACAGGGCTGTAAGTACGCAGTATTTT

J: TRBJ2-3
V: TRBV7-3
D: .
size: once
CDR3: CASSSGLTSTDTQYF
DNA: TGTGCCAGCAGCTCCGGACTGACTAGCACAGATACGCAGTATTTT

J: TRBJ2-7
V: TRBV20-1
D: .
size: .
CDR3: CSANRDEQYF
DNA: TGCAGTGCTAACAGGGACGAGCAGTACTTC

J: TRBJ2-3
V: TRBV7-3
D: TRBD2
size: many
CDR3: CASSLIGGRVDTQYF
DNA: TGTGCCAGCAGCTTAATAGGCGGGAGAGTAGATACGCAGTATTTT

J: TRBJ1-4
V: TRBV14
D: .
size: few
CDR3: CASSPLGLGVNEKLFF
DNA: TGTGCCAGCAGCCCCCTCGGTTTGGGGGTGAATGAAAAACTGTTTTTT

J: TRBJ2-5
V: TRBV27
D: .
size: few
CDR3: CASSFGTPFTQYF
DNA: TGTGCCAGCAGTTTCGGGACTCCATTTACCCAGTACTTC

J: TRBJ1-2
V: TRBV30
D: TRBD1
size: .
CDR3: CAWSRGQLYGYTF
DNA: TGTGCCTGGAGCAGGGGGCAACTCTATGGCTACACCTTC

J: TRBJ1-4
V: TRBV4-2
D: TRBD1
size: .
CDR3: CASSQVGTGEEKLFF
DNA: TGTGCCAGCAGCCAAGTCGGGACAGGGGAAGAAAAACTGTTTTTT

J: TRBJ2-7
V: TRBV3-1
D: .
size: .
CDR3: CASSQDPEGEQYF
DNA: TGTGCCAGCAGCCAAGATCCGGAGGGCGAGCAGTACTTC

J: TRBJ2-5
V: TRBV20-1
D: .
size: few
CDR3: CSARDSLVETQYF
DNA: TGCAGTGCTAGAGATTCCCTTGTCGAGACCCAGTACTTC

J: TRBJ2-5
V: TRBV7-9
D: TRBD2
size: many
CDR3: CASSPTSTGSETQYF
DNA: TGTGCCAGCAGCCCGACTAGCACGGGGTCAGAGACCCAGTACTTC

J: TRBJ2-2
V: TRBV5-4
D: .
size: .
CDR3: CASSLVDRENTGELFF
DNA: TGTGCCAGCAGCTTGGTCGACAGAGAGAACACCGGGGAGCTGTTTTTT

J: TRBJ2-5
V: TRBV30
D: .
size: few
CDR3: CAWSEGGGETQYF
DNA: TGTGCCTGGAGCGAAGGGGGGGGAGAGACCCAGTACTTC

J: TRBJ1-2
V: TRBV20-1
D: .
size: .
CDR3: CSARTGGYGYTF
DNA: TGCAGTGCGCGGACTGGAGGGTATGGCTACACCTTC

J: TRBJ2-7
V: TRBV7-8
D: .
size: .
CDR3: CASSLVTGDQYF
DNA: TGTGCCAGCAGCTTAGTAACCGGAGATCAGTACTTC

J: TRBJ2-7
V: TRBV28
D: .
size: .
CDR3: CASSFVTRAYLKNEQYF
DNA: TGTGCCAGCAGTTTCGTGACAAGGGCGTACCTTAAGAACGAGCAGTACTTC

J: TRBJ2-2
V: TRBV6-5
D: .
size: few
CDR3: CASSYSKAAGELFF
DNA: TGTGCCAGCAGTTACTCGAAAGCTGCCGGGGAGCTGTTTTTT

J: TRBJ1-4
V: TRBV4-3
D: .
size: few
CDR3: CASSQGQEKLFF
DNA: TGCGCCAGCAGCCAGGGGCAAGAAAAACTGTTTTTT

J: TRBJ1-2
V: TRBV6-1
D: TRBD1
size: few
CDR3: CASSDRGLDYGYTF
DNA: TGTGCCAGCAGTGACAGGGGGCTGGACTATGGCTACACCTTC

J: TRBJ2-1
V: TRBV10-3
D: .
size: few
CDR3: CAISDISRVEQFF
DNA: TGTGCCATCAGTGACATATCCCGGGTCGAGCAGTTCTTC

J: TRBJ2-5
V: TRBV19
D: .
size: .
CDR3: CASSLGPYGETQYF
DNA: TGTGCCAGTAGTCTCGGGCCCTACGGGGAGACCCAGTACTTC

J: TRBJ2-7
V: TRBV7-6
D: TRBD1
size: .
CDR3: CARSQGGTGGYEQYF
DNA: TGTGCCAGGAGCCAGGGTGGGACAGGGGGCTACGAGCAGTACTTC

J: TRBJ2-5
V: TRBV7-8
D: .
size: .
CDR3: CASSPPETAKETQYF
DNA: TGTGCCAGCAGCCCCCCCGAGACAGCAAAGGAGACCCAGTACTTC

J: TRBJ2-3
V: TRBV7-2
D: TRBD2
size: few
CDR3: CASSLPSGTTDTQYF
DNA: TGTGCCAGCAGCTTACCTAGCGGGACAACAGATACGCAGTATTTT

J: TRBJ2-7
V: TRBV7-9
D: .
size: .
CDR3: CASSMDGIGYEQYF
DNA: TGTGCCAGCAGCATGGACGGAATAGGCTACGAGCAGTACTTC

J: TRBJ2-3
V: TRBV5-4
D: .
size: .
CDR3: CASSLSPTRGTDTQYF
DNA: TGTGCCAGCAGCTTGTCCCCCACTAGGGGAACAGATACGCAGTATTTT

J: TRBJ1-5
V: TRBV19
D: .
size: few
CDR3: CASSITGTSNQPQHF
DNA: TGTGCCAGTAGTATAACAGGGACGAGCAATCAGCCCCAGCATTTT